This T cell receptor beta chain was sequenced in a study of vaccination and CD4 T cells after COVID-19. Treatment meaning: roughly nine-day PBMC culture with coronavirus spike peptide pools or control peptides (ViraFEST assay). As regards this clonotype: Its antigen is currently unknown.

The Oncomine TCR Beta short-read assay sequenced DNA from cultured CD4+ T cells. TCRdb reprocessed the PCR reads via MiXCR and lists one record per CDR3 protein. The table records roughly 26,000 distinct CDR3 sequences, 64% of them present only once. The ends were cut back, 5 bases at V and 7 bases at J, with 12 bases in the middle. CDR1 and CDR2 from the germline V gene are KGHSH and LQKENI. The CDR3 has 14 amino acids. The receptor was derived from a human donor who had recovered from COVID-19. J is TRBJ1-6 and V is TRBV18; possibly TRBD1 for D (6 bases). The material sequenced was CD4+ T cells from blood, cultured in vitro. CDR3 DNA: TGTGCCAGCTCAGGTGGGGGGCAAAATTCACCCCTCCACTTT. It is translated as CASSGGGQNSPLHF.